A selection of T cell receptor beta chains follows, all from one sample in a study of cytomegalovirus exposure and HLA in healthy donors. The data were produced by immunoSEQ multiplex PCR, yet TCRdb's version contains in-frame clones alone and is incomplete. The data show fewer than 250,000 clones, with more than 75% seen just once and roughly 2% held by the top ten. The sample taken for sequencing was PBMCs. The source of these receptors is a woman aged 18-35 years in good health and CMV-seropositive. CDR3s include the opening cysteine and the closing phenylalanine or tryptophan. The order of the fields is D gene, J gene, clone size, V gene, CDR3 DNA, CDR3 protein. The D gene is left open where the match is weak. A clone size is listed for some rows: how often the clone was seen (once, few, many), or a class if it is expanded.

>TRBD1|TRBJ2-5|-|TRBV5-4
TGTGCCAGCAGCTTGCTTGGACAGGGCATTCAAGAGACCCAGTACTTC
CASSLLGQGIQETQYF
>TRBD1|TRBJ1-5|-|TRBV5-4
TGTGCCAGCAGCGCAGGGGGCACGAGCAATCAGCCCCAGCATTTT
CASSAGGTSNQPQHF
>-|TRBJ2-7|once|TRBV25-1
TGTGCCAGCAGTGAAGCGGGAACCTACGAGCAGTACTTC
CASSEAGTYEQYF
>-|TRBJ1-5|-|TRBV27
TGTGCCAGCAGGTTCCTTGCAGGGACAAATCAGCCCCAGCATTTT
CASRFLAGTNQPQHF
>TRBD1|TRBJ2-1|-|TRBV6-5
TGTGCCAGCAGTTACTCCGGACAGGGGGCCGGCAATGAGCAGTTCTTC
CASSYSGQGAGNEQFF
>TRBD2|TRBJ2-2|-|TRBV27
TGTGCCAGCACCATGGGGGGGGCCGGGGAGCTGTTTTTT
CASTMGGAGELFF
>-|TRBJ1-5|-|TRBV7-9
TGTGCCAGCAGCTTAGTCGGCGGGACTCAGCCCCAGCATTTT
CASSLVGGTQPQHF
>-|TRBJ2-7|-|TRBV5-1
TGCGCCAGCAGCTTGTCAGGGCCCACCTACGAGCAGTACTTC
CASSLSGPTYEQYF
>TRBD1|TRBJ1-4|-|TRBV14
TGTGCCAGCAGCGACGACAGGGGGCTTCCAACTAATGAAAAACTGTTTTTT
CASSDDRGLPTNEKLFF
>TRBD2|TRBJ2-7|-|TRBV5-4
TGTGCCAGCAGCTTGGTAGCGGGAGGGGCCGAGCAGTACTTC
CASSLVAGGAEQYF
>TRBD2|TRBJ2-3|-|TRBV5-6
TGTGCCAGCAGCTTGGAGGGGCTAGCGGGAGCCCTTAGCACAGATACGCAGTATTTT
CASSLEGLAGALSTDTQYF
>-|TRBJ1-4|-|TRBV30
TGTGCCTGGAGTCTTACTCGTTATAATGAAAAACTGTTTTTT
CAWSLTRYNEKLFF
>TRBD1|TRBJ2-7|-|TRBV7-3
TGTGCCAGCAGCCGCGGCCCCGGACAGGGGGCCTACGAGCAGTACTTC
CASSRGPGQGAYEQYF
>-|TRBJ1-2|-|TRBV6-1
TGTGCCAGCACCCCAACGGGAACGGTGGGTGGCTACACCTTC
CASTPTGTVGGYTF
>TRBD2|TRBJ2-1|-|TRBV30
TGTGCCTGGGCCACTAGCGGGAGTTTGAACAATGAGCAGTTCTTC
CAWATSGSLNNEQFF
>TRBD2|TRBJ2-1|-|TRBV5-1
TGCGCCAGCAGCAGACTAGCGGGAAGCTCCTACAATGAGCAGTTCTTC
CASSRLAGSSYNEQFF
>TRBD2|TRBJ2-7|-|TRBV11-2
TGTGCCAGCAGCCGTAGCGGGAAGGGTGCCTACGAGCAGTACTTC
CASSRSGKGAYEQYF
>-|TRBJ2-1|-|TRBV5-1
TGCGCCAGCAGCTTGGGGGACGTAGCCGGGGGTCAGAATGAGCAGTTCTTC
CASSLGDVAGGQNEQFF
>-|TRBJ2-7|-|TRBV11-2
TGTGCCAGCAGCACTGCTGCCGCGGGGCACGAGCAGTACTTC
CASSTAAAGHEQYF
>-|TRBJ2-7|-|TRBV2
TGTGCCAGCAGCGGTTCGGTGACTAGAGGTTTGGGGGAGCAGTACTTC
CASSGSVTRGLGEQYF
>TRBD2|TRBJ2-7|-|TRBV5-1
TGCGCCAGCAGCCTCACATGGACAGCCGGGACTAGATCCTACGAGCAGTACTTC
CASSLTWTAGTRSYEQYF
>-|TRBJ1-1|-|TRBV19
TGTGCCAGTAGTCCTCAACACGACACTGAAGCTTTCTTT
CASSPQHDTEAFF